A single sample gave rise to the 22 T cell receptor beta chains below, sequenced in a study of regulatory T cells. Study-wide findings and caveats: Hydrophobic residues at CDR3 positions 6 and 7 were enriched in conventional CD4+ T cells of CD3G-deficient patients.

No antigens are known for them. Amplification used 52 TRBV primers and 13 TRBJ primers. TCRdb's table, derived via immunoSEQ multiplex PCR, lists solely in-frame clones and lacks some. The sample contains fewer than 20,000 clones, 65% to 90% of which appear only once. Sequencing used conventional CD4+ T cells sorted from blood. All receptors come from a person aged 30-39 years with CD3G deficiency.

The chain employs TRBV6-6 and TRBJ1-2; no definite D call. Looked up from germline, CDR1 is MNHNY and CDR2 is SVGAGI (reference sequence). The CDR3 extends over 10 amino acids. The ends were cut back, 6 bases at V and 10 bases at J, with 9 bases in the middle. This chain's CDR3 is CASSGRFYTF. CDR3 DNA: TGTGCCAGCAGCGGAAGATTCTACACCTTC.

The CDR3: CAISERGDTQYF. CDR3 sequence (DNA): TGTGCCATCAGCGAGAGAGGAGATACGCAGTATTTT. The V call is TRBV10-3, the J call TRBJ2-3; D not resolved. The length of the CDR3 is 12 residues. V lost 6 bases and J lost 5, with 9 bases in between. Germline V gene data show CDR1 as ENHRY and CDR2 as SYGVKD.

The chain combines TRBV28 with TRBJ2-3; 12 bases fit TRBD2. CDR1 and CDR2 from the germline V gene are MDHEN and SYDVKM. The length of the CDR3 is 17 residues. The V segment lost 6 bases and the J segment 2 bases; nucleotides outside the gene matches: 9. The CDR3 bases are TGTGCCAGCAGACCACCGGGACTAGCGGGTCACACAGATACGCAGTATTTT. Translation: CASRPPGLAGHTDTQYF.

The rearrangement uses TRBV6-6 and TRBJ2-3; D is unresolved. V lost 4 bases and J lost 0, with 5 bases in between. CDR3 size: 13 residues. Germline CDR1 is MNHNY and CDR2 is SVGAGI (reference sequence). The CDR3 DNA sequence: TGTGCCAGCAGTTCCGGGAGCACAGATACGCAGTATTTT. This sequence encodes CASSSGSTDTQYF.

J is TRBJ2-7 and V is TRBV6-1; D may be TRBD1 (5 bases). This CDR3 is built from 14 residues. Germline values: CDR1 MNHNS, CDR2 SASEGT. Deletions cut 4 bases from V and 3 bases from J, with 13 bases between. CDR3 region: CASSADSRYYEQYF. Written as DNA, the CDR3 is TGTGCCAGCAGTGCTGACAGTCGCTACTACGAGCAGTACTTC.

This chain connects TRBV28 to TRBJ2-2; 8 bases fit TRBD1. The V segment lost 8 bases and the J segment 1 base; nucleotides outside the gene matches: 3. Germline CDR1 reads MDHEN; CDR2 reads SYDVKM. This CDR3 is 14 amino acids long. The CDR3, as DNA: TGTGCCAGCGGAGGACAGGGGAACACCGGGGAGCTGTTTTTT. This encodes CASGGQGNTGELFF.

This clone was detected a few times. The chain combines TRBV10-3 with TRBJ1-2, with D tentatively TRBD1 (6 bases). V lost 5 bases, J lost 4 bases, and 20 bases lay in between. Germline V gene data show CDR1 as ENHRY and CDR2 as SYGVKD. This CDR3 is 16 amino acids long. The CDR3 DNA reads TGTGCCATCAGTTCAGTCCTTGGACAGTCTTTCTATGGCTACACCTTC. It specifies CAISSVLGQSFYGYTF.

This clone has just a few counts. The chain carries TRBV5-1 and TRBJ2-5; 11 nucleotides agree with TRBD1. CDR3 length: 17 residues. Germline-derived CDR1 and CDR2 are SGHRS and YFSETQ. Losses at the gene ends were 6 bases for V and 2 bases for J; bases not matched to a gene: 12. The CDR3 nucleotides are TGCGCCAGCACTCTCGGACAGGGGGCTCGGGGGCAAGAGACCCAGTACTTC. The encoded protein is CASTLGQGARGQETQYF.

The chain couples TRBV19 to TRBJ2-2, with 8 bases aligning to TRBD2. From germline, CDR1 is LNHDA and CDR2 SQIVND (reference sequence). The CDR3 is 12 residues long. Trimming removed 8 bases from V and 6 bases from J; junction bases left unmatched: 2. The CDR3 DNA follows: TGTGCCAGTGGGACTAGGGCCGGGGAGCTGTTTTTT. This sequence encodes CASGTRAGELFF.

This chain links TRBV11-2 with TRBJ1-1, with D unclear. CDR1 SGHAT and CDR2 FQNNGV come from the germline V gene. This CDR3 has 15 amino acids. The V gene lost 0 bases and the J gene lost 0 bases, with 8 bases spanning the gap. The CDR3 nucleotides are TGTGCCAGCAGCTTAGATCTTAGGTTGAACACTGAAGCTTTCTTT. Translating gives CASSLDLRLNTEAFF.

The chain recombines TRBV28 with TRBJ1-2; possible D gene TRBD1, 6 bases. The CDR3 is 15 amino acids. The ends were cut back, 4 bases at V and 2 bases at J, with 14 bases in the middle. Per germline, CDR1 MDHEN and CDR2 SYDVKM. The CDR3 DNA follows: TGTGCCAGCAGTTCCCCTCCGGACAGCAACTATGGCTACACCTTC. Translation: CASSSPPDSNYGYTF.

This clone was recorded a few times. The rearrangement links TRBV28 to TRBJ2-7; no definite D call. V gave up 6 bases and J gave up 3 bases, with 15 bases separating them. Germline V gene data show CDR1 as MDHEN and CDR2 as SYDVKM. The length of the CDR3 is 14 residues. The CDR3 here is CASSSPITYYEQYF. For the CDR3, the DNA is TGTGCCAGCAGCAGTCCCATAACCTACTACGAGCAGTACTTC. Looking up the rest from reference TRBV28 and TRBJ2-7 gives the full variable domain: DVKVTQSSRYLVKRTGEKVFLECVQDMDHENMFWYRQDPGLGLRLIYFSYDVKMKEKGDIPEGYSVSREKKERFSLILESASTNQTSMYLCASSSPITYYEQYFGPGTRLTVT.

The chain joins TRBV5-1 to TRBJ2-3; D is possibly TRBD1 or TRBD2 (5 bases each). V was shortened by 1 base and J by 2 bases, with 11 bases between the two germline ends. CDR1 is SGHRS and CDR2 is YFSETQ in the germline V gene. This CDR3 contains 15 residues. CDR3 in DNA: TGCGCCAGCAGCTTGCAATCGGGACCCACAGATACGCAGTATTTT. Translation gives CASSLQSGPTDTQYF.

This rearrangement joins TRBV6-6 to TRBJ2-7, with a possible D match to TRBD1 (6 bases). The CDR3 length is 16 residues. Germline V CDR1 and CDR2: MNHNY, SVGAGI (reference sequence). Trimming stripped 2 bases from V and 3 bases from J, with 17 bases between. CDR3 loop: CASSYGGSGGIYEQYF. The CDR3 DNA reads TGTGCCAGCAGTTACGGGGGCAGCGGAGGAATCTACGAGCAGTACTTC.

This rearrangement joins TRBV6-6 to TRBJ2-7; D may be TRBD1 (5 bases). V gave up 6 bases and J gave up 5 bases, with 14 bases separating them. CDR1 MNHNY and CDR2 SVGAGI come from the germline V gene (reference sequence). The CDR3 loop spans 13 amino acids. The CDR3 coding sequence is TGTGCCAGCAGAAAGGGCCAGGGTAACGAGCAGTACTTC. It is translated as CASRKGQGNEQYF.

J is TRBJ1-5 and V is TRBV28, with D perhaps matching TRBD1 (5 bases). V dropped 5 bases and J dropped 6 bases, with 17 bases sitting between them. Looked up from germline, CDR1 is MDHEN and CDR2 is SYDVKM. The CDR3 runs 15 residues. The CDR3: CASSIPGPLSQPQHF. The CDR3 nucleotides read TGTGCCAGCAGTATCCCGGGGCCTCTCAGTCAGCCCCAGCATTTT.

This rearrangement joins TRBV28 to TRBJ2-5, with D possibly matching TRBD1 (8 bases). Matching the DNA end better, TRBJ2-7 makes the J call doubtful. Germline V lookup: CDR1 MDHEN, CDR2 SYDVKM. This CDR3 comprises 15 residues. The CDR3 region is CASSLATGEGYEQYF. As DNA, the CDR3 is TGTGCCAGCAGTTTAGCGACAGGGGAGGGCTACGAGCAGTACTTC.

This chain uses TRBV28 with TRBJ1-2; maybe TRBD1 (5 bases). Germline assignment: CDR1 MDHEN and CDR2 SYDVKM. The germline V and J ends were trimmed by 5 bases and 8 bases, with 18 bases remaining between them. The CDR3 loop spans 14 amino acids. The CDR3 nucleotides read TGTGCCAGCAGTCCCGATAATCGGAGGGGCGGCTACACCTTC. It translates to CASSPDNRRGGYTF.

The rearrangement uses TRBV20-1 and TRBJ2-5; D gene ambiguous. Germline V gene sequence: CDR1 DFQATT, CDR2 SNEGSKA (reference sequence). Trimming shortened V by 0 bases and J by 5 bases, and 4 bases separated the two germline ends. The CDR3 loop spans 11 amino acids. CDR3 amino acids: CSAREEETQYF. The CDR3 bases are TGCAGTGCTAGAGAGGAGGAGACCCAGTACTTC.

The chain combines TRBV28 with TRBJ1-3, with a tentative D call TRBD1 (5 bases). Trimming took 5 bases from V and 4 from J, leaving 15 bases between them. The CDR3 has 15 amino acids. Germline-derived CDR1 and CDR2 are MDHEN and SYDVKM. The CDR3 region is CASSTHGGGGNTIYF. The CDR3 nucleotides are TGTGCCAGCAGTACCCACGGGGGAGGAGGAAACACCATATATTTT.

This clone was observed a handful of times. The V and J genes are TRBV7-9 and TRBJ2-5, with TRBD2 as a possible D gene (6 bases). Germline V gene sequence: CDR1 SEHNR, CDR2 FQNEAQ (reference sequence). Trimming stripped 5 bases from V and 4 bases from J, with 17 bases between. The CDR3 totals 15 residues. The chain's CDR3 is CASSIQTSLGETQYF. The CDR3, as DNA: TGTGCCAGCAGCATTCAGACTAGTTTGGGAGAGACCCAGTACTTC.

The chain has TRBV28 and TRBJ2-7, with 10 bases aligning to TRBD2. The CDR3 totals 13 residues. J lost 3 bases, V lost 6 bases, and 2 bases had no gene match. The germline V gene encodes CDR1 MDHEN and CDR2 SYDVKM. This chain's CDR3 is CASRLAGLYEQYF. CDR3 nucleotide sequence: TGTGCCAGCAGACTAGCGGGACTCTACGAGCAGTACTTC.